A single sample gave rise to the 21 T cell receptor beta chains below, sequenced in a study of regulatory T cells in long-lasting Graves disease. Time point here: newly diagnosed GD, antithyroid drugs for less than 3 months. Extracted RNA from PBMCs served as the source of the TCR library. Libraries of TCR beta came from iRepertoire HTBI primers plus Arm-PCR of CDR3 regions. TCRdb re-analysed the multiplex PCR reads in MiXCR, keeping a single row per CDR3 protein. The profile shows roughly 500,000 distinct CDR3 sequences, approximately 12% of them singletons. These records were also assigned to another study, of T cells in Graves' hyperthyroidism and ophthalmopathy.

Source: peripheral blood mononuclear cells (PBMCs), taken at new diagnosis, from a patient treated with antithyroid drugs. The receptors were gathered from a man aged 25 to 40 with Graves disease.

In its sample, this clonotype was seen many times. The V gene is TRBV10-2, the J gene TRBJ1-6; D gene unclear. Germline loops: CDR1 WSHSY, CDR2 SAAADI. The CDR3 is 13 residues long. Trimming cost V 6 bases and J 8 bases, with 11 bases left between them. The CDR3 sequence is CASRRGADSPLHF. DNA of the CDR3: TGCGCCAGCAGGCGGGGAGCGGATTCACCCCTCCACTTT.

The sample holds a few counts of this clonotype. The V gene is TRBV5-1, the J gene TRBJ1-6, with D possibly being TRBD1 (5 bases). Between the trimmed V and J ends, which lost 0 bases and 1 base, there was a span of 14 bases. The CDR3 is 18 residues long. Germline V gene sequence: CDR1 SGHRS, CDR2 YFSETQ. CDR3 sequence: CASSLEGPLGSYNSPLHF. CDR3 nucleotides: TGCGCCAGCAGCTTGGAGGGACCCCTGGGGTCCTATAATTCACCCCTCCACTTT.

At least ten counts were recorded for this clonotype. The chain joins TRBV5-1 to TRBJ1-5; D is unclear. V was shortened by 5 bases and J by 4 bases, with 10 bases between the two germline ends. The germline V gene has CDR1 SGHRS and CDR2 YFSETQ. CDR3 length: 13 amino acids. The CDR3, as DNA: TGCGCCAGCAGGGCAGGCCTGAATCAGCCCCAGCATTTT. Translated: CASRAGLNQPQHF.

In its sample, this clonotype was seen many times. The genes are TRBV27 and TRBJ2-3; TRBD1 agrees at 7 bases. V shed 3 bases, J shed 3 bases, and the junction held 9 bases outside the gene matches. Looked up from germline, CDR1 is MNHEY and CDR2 is SMNVEV (reference sequence). CDR3 length equals 16 residues. In DNA form, the CDR3 reads TGTGCCAGCAGTTTTTATCGTGCAGGGGGAACAGATACGCAGTATTTT. As protein: CASSFYRAGGTDTQYF.

This clonotype came up many times. The chain employs TRBV12-5 and TRBJ2-6, with 9 bases identical to TRBD1. Germline loops: CDR1 LGHNT, CDR2 FRNRAP. Unmatched junction bases numbered 0, after V lost 1 base and J lost 2 bases. The CDR3 spans 16 residues. In DNA, the CDR3 is TGTGCTAGTGGTTTGGGACAGGGGGCTGGGGCCAACGTCCTGACTTTC. Translation gives CASGLGQGAGANVLTF.

The rearrangement joins TRBV10-3 to TRBJ1-1, with a possible D match to TRBD1 (5 bases). Trimming left V 10 bases short and J 7 bases short, with 16 bases between. Germline CDR1 reads ENHRY; CDR2 reads SYGVKD. The CDR3 consists of 12 residues. CDR3 loop: CATTPPGGEAFF. CDR3 nucleotides: TGTGCCACCACCCCGCCGGGGGGTGAAGCTTTCTTT.

This clonotype was recorded many times. The chain joins TRBV29-1 to TRBJ2-5; 12 nucleotides match TRBD2. CDR3 length: 13 residues. Germline V gives CDR1 SQVTM, CDR2 ANQGSEA. V gave up 7 bases and J gave up 4 bases; unmatched junction bases: 4. The CDR3 DNA follows: TGCAGCGATAGGACTAGCGGGACAGAGACCCAGTACTTC. Translation gives CSDRTSGTETQYF.

This clonotype came up a few times. The V and J genes are TRBV27 and TRBJ2-7; D call uncertain. Trimming removed 4 bases from V and 2 bases from J, with 9 bases in between. The CDR3 is made up of 13 amino acids. CDR1 MNHEY and CDR2 SMNVEV come from the germline V gene (reference sequence). CDR3 loop: CASSSRHPYEQYF. The CDR3 DNA is TGTGCCAGCAGTTCCAGACACCCCTACGAGCAGTACTTC.

This clonotype was recorded a few times. CDR3 in amino acids: CSASRGPGGRGPDTQYF. In DNA form, the CDR3 reads TGCAGTGCTTCCCGGGGGCCCGGCGGGAGGGGCCCAGATACGCAGTATTTT. This chain uses TRBV20-1 with TRBJ2-3; 9 nucleotides agree with TRBD2. The germline gives CDR1 DFQATT, CDR2 SNEGSKA (reference sequence). This CDR3 has 17 amino acids. V lost 5 bases and J lost 4; bases outside the gene matches: 16.

This sequence joins TRBV20-1 and TRBJ2-5; D may be TRBD1 or TRBD2 (7 bases each). Germline V gene data show CDR1 as DFQATT and CDR2 as SNEGSKA (reference sequence). Between the trimmed V and J ends, which lost 6 bases and 1 base, there was a span of 27 bases. The CDR3 has 18 residues. The CDR3 loop is CSAPIYRGGRGFQETQYF. CDR3 bases: TGCAGTGCCCCCATTTACAGGGGCGGGAGAGGGTTCCAAGAGACCCAGTACTTC.

V and J are TRBV27 and TRBJ2-7, with TRBD1 as a possible D gene (6 bases). The CDR3 loop spans 11 amino acids. CDR1 and CDR2 from the germline V gene are MNHEY and SMNVEV (reference sequence). V was trimmed by 8 bases and J by 7 bases, leaving 12 bases between them. CDR3 amino acids: CASHRAGEQYF. The CDR3 bases are TGTGCCAGCCACAGGGCCGGGGAGCAGTACTTC.

This clonotype was counted many times. The rearrangement joins TRBV7-9 to TRBJ2-1; D is uncertain. V gave up 3 bases and J gave up 7 bases, with 16 bases separating them. Germline CDR1 reads SEHNR; CDR2 reads FQNEAQ (reference sequence). The CDR3 consists of 15 residues. CDR3 DNA sequence: TGTGCCAGCAGCTTTTCCGGAACGATCCCAAATGAGCAGTTCTTC. Its protein is CASSFSGTIPNEQFF.

The chain employs TRBV5-1 and TRBJ2-1; D call uncertain. CDR1 SGHRS and CDR2 YFSETQ come from the germline V gene. V gave up 4 bases and J gave up 0 bases, with 14 bases separating them. CDR3 length: 16 amino acids. CDR3 protein: CASSAEMLSSYNEQFF. Here the CDR3 DNA reads TGCGCCAGCAGCGCCGAGATGCTTAGCTCCTACAATGAGCAGTTCTTC.

The sample holds a few counts of this clonotype. This chain uses TRBV4-1 with TRBJ2-1, with D uncertain. Per germline, CDR1 MGHRA and CDR2 YSYEKL. Deletions cut 4 bases from V and 9 bases from J, with 10 bases between. The CDR3 loop spans 12 amino acids. The CDR3 loop is CASSPQGVEQFF. In DNA, the CDR3 is TGCGCCAGCAGCCCGCAAGGTGTTGAGCAGTTCTTC.

This clonotype was observed many times. V is TRBV6-1 and J is TRBJ2-5; D is uncertain. V dropped 7 bases and J dropped 5 bases, with 11 bases sitting between them. Germline-derived CDR1 and CDR2 are MNHNS and SASEGT. CDR3 length: 12 residues. CDR3 loop: CASTNVLETQYF. CDR3 in DNA: TGTGCCAGCACCAATGTATTGGAGACCCAGTACTTC.

The table lists this clonotype with many counts. J is TRBJ2-4 and V is TRBV5-5; maybe TRBD1 (7 bases). The CDR3 is 14 amino acids. V gave up 4 bases and J gave up 5 bases, with 13 bases separating them. Germline CDR1 SGHKS, CDR2 YYEKEE (reference sequence). The CDR3 DNA sequence: TGTGCCAGCAGCGCCCAGGGGGGCGAAAACATTCAGTACTTC. Encoded protein: CASSAQGGENIQYF.

The table lists this clonotype with a few counts. The chain is built from TRBV2 and TRBJ2-6, with D perhaps matching TRBD1 (6 bases). Deletions cut 10 bases from V and 2 bases from J, with 9 bases between. There are 13 residues in the CDR3. Germline loops: CDR1 SNHLY, CDR2 FYNNEI. The DNA for the CDR3 is TGTGCCAAGGGGGTTGCTGGGGCCAACGTCCTGACTTTC. It yields the protein CAKGVAGANVLTF.

The chain uses TRBV10-1 and TRBJ2-1; 16 bases are shared with TRBD2. CDR1 WNHNN and CDR2 SYGVQD come from the germline V gene (reference sequence). The length of the CDR3 is 16 residues. V lost 4 bases to trimming and J lost 10 bases; unmatched junction nucleotides: 7. Written as DNA, the CDR3 is TGCGCCAGCAGTGCCACGGGACTAGCGGGAGGGGGCGAGCAGTTCTTC. Residues: CASSATGLAGGGEQFF.

This clonotype has just a few counts. The V gene is TRBV12-3 or TRBV12-4, the J gene TRBJ2-1; 10 positions agree with TRBD2. The CDR3 runs 15 residues. After removal of 5 bases from V and 3 bases from J, the junction contained 4 bases not matched to a gene. CDR3: CASSKRTSGYNEQFF. Written as DNA, the CDR3 is TGTGCCAGCAGTAAACGGACTAGCGGCTACAATGAGCAGTTCTTC.

V gene TRBV29-1 combines with J gene TRBJ2-1; the D is unclear. The germline V gene encodes CDR1 SQVTM and CDR2 ANQGSEA. The CDR3 totals 15 residues. V lost 5 bases and J lost 5, with 19 bases in between. The CDR3 coding sequence is TGCAGCGTTAAAGGATTTCGGACCAAAAACAATGAGCAGTTCTTC. Its protein is CSVKGFRTKNNEQFF.

This clonotype was recorded many times. This chain connects TRBV20-1 to TRBJ2-3; D may match TRBD1 or TRBD2 (5 bases each). This CDR3 region has 14 residues. The germline V and J ends were trimmed by 4 bases and 1 base, with 12 bases remaining between them. Germline CDR1 reads DFQATT; CDR2 reads SNEGSKA (reference sequence). CDR3 protein: CSAKRWDGTDTQYF. DNA for the CDR3: TGCAGTGCTAAGAGATGGGACGGCACAGATACGCAGTATTTT.